This TCR beta chain was sequenced for a study of resident and recirculating memory T cells in vitiligo. Study details: Samples were epidermis from two lesional and two nonlesional sites, plus PBMCs.

Study observations and caveats: Clonality differed among vitiligo lesions, with no unique dominant clone.

With respect to this clone: Its target is not known.

Germline V gene lookup returns CDR1 SNHLY and CDR2 FYNNEI. The germline V and J ends were trimmed by 8 bases and 7 bases, with 17 bases remaining between them. The CDR3 covers 13 residues. Confetti depigmentation, marking active vitiligo, was absent in these patients. Assay used: immunoSEQ multiplex PCR; TCRdb lists only in-frame clones, some missing. Among approximately 69,000 clones listed, approximately 91% were seen once. The genes are TRBV2 and TRBJ1-2, with D possibly matching TRBD1 (6 bases). Specimen: blood. This clonotype was obtained from a male donor with vitiligo. CDR3 in DNA: TGTGCCAGCGGCTACTACAGGGTCGGTGGCTACACCTTC. It is translated as CASGYYRVGGYTF.